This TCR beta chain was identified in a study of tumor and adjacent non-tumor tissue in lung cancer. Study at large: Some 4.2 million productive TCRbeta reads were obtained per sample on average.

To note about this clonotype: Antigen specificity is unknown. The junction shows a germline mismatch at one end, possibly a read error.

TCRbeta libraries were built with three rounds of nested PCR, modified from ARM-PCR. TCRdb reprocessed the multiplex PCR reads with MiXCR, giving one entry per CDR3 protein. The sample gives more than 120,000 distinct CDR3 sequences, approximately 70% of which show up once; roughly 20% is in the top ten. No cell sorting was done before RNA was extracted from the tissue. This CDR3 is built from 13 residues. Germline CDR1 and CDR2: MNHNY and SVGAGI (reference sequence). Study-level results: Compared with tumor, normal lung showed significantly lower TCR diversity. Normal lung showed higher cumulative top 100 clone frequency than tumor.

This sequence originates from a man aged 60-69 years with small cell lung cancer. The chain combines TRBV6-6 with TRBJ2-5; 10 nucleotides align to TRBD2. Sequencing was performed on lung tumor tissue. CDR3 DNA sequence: TGTACCAGCAGAAAGGGACTAGCGAAGACCCAGTACTTC. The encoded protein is CTSRKGLAKTQYF.